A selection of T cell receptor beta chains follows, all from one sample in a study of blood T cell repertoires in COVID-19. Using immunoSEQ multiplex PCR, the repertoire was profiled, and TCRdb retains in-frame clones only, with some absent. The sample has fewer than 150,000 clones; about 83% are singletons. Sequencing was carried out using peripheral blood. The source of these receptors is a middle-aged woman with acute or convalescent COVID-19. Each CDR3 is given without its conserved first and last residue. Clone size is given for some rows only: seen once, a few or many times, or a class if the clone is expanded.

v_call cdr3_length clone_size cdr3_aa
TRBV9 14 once ASSYTPGQITGELF
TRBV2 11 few ASRGGTYNEQF
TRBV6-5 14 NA ASSYESPASGNTIY
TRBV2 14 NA ASSDLGRYAADTQY
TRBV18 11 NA ASSPDRFYGYT
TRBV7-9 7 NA ATSGGYT
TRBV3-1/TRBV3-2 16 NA ASSQEASAGATYNEQF
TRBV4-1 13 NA ASSRDAGDGNTIY
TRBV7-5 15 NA VRSLDWGTGGRQPQH
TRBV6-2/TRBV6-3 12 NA ASSYWGGKNEQF
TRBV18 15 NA ASSRVSGSPEANEQF
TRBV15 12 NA ATSRDAGDTEAF
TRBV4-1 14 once ASSQLGGGTGNTIY
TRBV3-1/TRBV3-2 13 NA ASKGLRRGQGAQY
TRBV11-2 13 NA ASSLVRTVSNEQY
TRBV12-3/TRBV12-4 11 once ASREGEDYEQY
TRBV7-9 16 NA ASSWEGGRGLAGAAQY
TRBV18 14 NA ASSPTPSQGANTIY
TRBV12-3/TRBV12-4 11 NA ASSPPGGNTIY
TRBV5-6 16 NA ASSLGTLIVGSKNIQY
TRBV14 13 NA ASSQDRTGRETQY
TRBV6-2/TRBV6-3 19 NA ASSYSLNYLWVSSYNSPLH
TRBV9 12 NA ASSVGLTGYGYT
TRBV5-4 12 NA ASSSRTVTGELF
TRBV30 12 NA AWRPGGGRNTIY
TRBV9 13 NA ASTPGQGRTGELF
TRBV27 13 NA ASSLSRGLLNEQF
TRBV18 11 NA ASSPSKQTEAF
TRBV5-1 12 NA ASRPAGTQETQY
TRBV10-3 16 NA AISGFPPPVGDGAEAF
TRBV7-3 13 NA ASSPSGSNTGELF
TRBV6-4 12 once ASSDRQGAGEQF
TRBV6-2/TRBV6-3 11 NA ASSSSLNTEAF
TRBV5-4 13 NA ASSSPAGTQETQY
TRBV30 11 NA AWSGGQGYEQY
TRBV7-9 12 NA ASSWTRMNTEAF
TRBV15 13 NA ATSARTSGKETQY
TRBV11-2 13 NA ASSRGTGGGTEAF
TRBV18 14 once ASSPLRDSATGELF
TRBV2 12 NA ASSLGVGTGELF
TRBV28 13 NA ASSFRGRSDYGYT
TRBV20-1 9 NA SATDTYEQY
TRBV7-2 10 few ASRQGGYEQY
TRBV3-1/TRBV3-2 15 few ASSPPIGQRGVDTQY
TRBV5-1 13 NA ASSLGQGGQETQY
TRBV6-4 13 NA ARGLKWRANYGYT
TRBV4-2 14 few ASSQEIGGGGYEQY
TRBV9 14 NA ASSVDGTSEFYEQY
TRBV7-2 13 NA ASSPEVGGSYEQY
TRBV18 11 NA ASSPPHGEKLF
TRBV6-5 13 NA ASSPSGTYNEKLF
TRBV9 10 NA ASTPANYGYT
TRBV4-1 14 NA ASRSTGTGGSEKLF
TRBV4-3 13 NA ASSQVWGGAIGYT
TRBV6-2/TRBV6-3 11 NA ASSSRGHTEAF